This T cell receptor beta chain originates from a study of T cell repertoires in ileal Crohn's disease. Study as a whole: Median disease duration was about 7.9 years; roughly 35% smoked at surgery. Every patient was operated on for stricturing (roughly 60%) or penetrating (about 40%) complications. Broader study findings: All patients with clonality above 26.8% had endoscopic recurrence.

Profiling relied on immunoSEQ multiplex PCR, and the TCRdb table lists in-frame clones only, not all of them. The sample lists about 17,000 clones, around four fifths occurring once. The table lists this clone with a count of one. The antigen remains unidentified. Trimming removed 3 bases from V and 10 bases from J, with 21 bases in between. This CDR3 is 15 amino acids long. Germline CDR1 is SGHVS and CDR2 is FNYEAQ. The chain is built from TRBV7-6 and TRBJ1-2; D might be TRBD1 (6 bases). This receptor was taken from an adult with Crohn's disease. Sequenced sample: ileal tissue. The CDR3 region is CASSFFRGRTGHYTF. The CDR3 DNA reads as TGTGCCAGCAGCTTTTTCAGGGGTCGTACCGGCCACTACACCTTC.